This entry concerns a single T cell receptor (beta chain). This clone was observed once. Its antigen target is currently unknown. No much larger clonotype is one base removed from it; base qualities were not supplied. Libraries were prepared through the immunoSEQ multiplex PCR assay. This is the immuneACCESS table as TCRdb keeps it, with only in-frame sequences that have V and J called. A part of the clones is gone; compared with another copy, unresolved V genes explain less than half, and the rest is unexplained. The sample records about 100,000 clones, roughly 92% of which are singletons. The top ten clones comprise 2.6% of the sample. These data belong to a study of T cell changes during pregnancy in multiple sclerosis (dated by TCRdb to about 2019). Regarding the research as a whole: In women with multiple sclerosis, the researchers looked at how the T cell repertoire shifted as pregnancy progressed.

CDR1 SGHTA and CDR2 FQGTGA were looked up in the germline V gene. The CDR3 numbers 14 residues from cysteine through phenylalanine. Only CDR3 DNA remains: 42 bases, in frame from the first base. Trimming takes 4 bases from V and 12 bases from J, and the germline ends sit 21 bases apart. The sequence was collected from a female donor with multiple sclerosis, enrolled in a pregnancy study. Material: peripheral blood, obtained in the first trimester of pregnancy. The chain joins TRBV7-3 to TRBJ1-2; a tentative D call is TRBD1 (6 bases match). The CDR3 protein: CASSSAGGATEHTF. The DNA sequence follows: TGTGCCAGCAGCTCGGCGGGGGGGGCCACCGAACACACCTTC.